A single sample is the source of the 28 T cell receptor beta chains below, sequenced in a study of PD-L1 blockade in urothelial cancer. Sequenced by immunoSEQ multiplex PCR; TCRdb stores in-frame clones only, minus some. The table has roughly 100,000 clones, 80% to 90% seen once. Time point described: pretreatment peripheral blood. Source: PBMCs, taken around atezolizumab (anti-PD-L1) treatment. All receptors derive from a woman of 80 years or more with urothelial cancer.

The chain employs TRBV5-1 and TRBJ2-1; 16 bases fit TRBD2. This CDR3 is 18 amino acids long. Trimming took 3 bases from V and 2 from J; bases not matched to a gene: 5. Germline CDR1 reads SGHRS; CDR2 reads YFSETQ. CDR3 coding DNA: TGCGCCAGCAGCTGGCAGGGACTAGCGGGAGGGCCCTACAATGAGCAGTTCTTC. This gives the protein CASSWQGLAGGPYNEQFF.

The chain links TRBV30 to TRBJ1-2, with 8 bases lining up with TRBD1. The CDR3 has 13 amino acids. Germline CDR1 and CDR2: GTSNPN and SVGIG (reference sequence). The trim removed 4 bases at V and 2 bases at J, leaving 3 bases unmatched. The CDR3 region is CAWTRTGNYGYTF. For the CDR3, the DNA is TGTGCCTGGACTAGGACAGGGAACTATGGCTACACCTTC. Supplemented by reference TRBV30 and TRBJ1-2, the full variable domain reads SQTIHQWPATLVQPVGSPLSLECTVEGTSNPNLYWYRQAAGRGLQLLFYSVGIGQISSEVPQNLSASRPQDRQFILSSKKLLLSDSGFYLCAWTRTGNYGYTFGSGTRLTVV.

V is TRBV5-1 and J is TRBJ2-1; 8 bases map to TRBD1. V lost 3 bases to trimming and J lost 8 bases; unmatched junction nucleotides: 7. CDR3 length: 14 residues. CDR1 is SGHRS and CDR2 is YFSETQ in the germline V gene. CDR3 coding DNA: TGCGCCAGCAGCTCTTCACAGGGGGTTGATGAGCAGTTCTTC. Protein product: CASSSSQGVDEQFF.

The chain links TRBV19 to TRBJ2-7; 7 bases line up with TRBD1. Losses at the gene ends were 4 bases for V and 6 bases for J; bases not matched to a gene: 12. Germline V lookup: CDR1 LNHDA, CDR2 SQIVND (reference sequence). The CDR3 totals 15 residues. CDR3 nucleotides: TGTGCCAGTAGTACCGGACAGGCCCTCGTTGCCGAGCAGTACTTC. This codes for CASSTGQALVAEQYF.

The CDR3 sequence is CASSGTTSYEQYF. The DNA of the CDR3 is TGTGCCAGCAGTGGGACTACCTCCTACGAGCAGTACTTC. The rearrangement links TRBV9 to TRBJ2-7; TRBD2 matches 7 bases. Per germline, CDR1 SGDLS and CDR2 YYNGEE. V was pared by 5 bases and J by 0 bases, with 2 bases of the junction left unmatched. The CDR3 length is 13 residues.

The chain has TRBV18 and TRBJ2-7; tentative D call: TRBD1 (6 bases). Trimming left V 8 bases short and J 0 bases short, with 14 bases between. Germline-derived CDR1 and CDR2 are KGHSH and LQKENI. The CDR3 loop spans 14 amino acids. The CDR3 loop reads CASAGVSSSYEQYF. In DNA, the CDR3 is TGTGCCAGCGCAGGGGTTTCAAGCTCCTACGAGCAGTACTTC.

V gene TRBV5-1 combines with J gene TRBJ1-1, with D perhaps TRBD1 (6 bases). Germline-derived CDR1 and CDR2 are SGHRS and YFSETQ. Between the trimmed V and J ends, which lost 0 bases and 4 bases, there was a span of 10 bases. The length of the CDR3 is 14 residues. The CDR3 spells CASSLEQGTTEAFF. The CDR3 DNA follows: TGCGCCAGCAGCTTGGAACAGGGTACCACTGAAGCTTTCTTT.

CDR3 sequence (DNA): TGTGCCAGCAGCTCGGCGGGGGGGACAGGATATGGCTACACCTTC. This translates into CASSSAGGTGYGYTF. The genes are TRBV5-4 and TRBJ1-2; 8 nucleotides agree with TRBD1. V was pared by 3 bases and J by 5 bases, with 9 bases of the junction left unmatched. Germline CDR1 is SGHNT and CDR2 is YYREEE (reference sequence). The CDR3 totals 15 residues. The variable domain in full, completed from reference TRBV5-4 and TRBJ1-2, reads ETGVTQSPTHLIKTRGQQVTLRCSSQSGHNTVSWYQQALGQGPQFIFQYYREEENGRGNFPPRFSGLQFPNYSSELNVNALELDDSALYLCASSSAGGTGYGYTFGSGTRLTVV.

This clone was recorded once. V and J are TRBV4-2 and TRBJ2-1; TRBD2 matches 7 bases. CDR1 and CDR2 (germline): LGHNA, YNFKEQ. The CDR3 length is 15 residues. The V and J ends lost 1 base and 5 bases, in that order; junction bases with no gene match: 5. The CDR3 sequence: CASSQGIAGNNEQFF. The DNA of the CDR3 is TGTGCCAGCAGCCAAGGGATAGCGGGTAACAATGAGCAGTTCTTC.

This sequence joins TRBV5-1 and TRBJ1-3; the D is unclear. The CDR3 extends over 14 amino acids. Germline CDR1 reads SGHRS; CDR2 reads YFSETQ. V dropped 4 bases and J dropped 0 bases, with 8 bases sitting between them. The CDR3 region is CASSPGSSGNTIYF. CDR3 nucleotide sequence: TGCGCCAGCAGCCCAGGTAGCTCTGGAAACACCATATATTTT.

The V gene is TRBV4-2, the J gene TRBJ2-1; D perhaps matches TRBD2 (5 bases). V was pared by 0 bases and J by 5 bases, with 11 bases between. Germline CDR1 reads LGHNA; CDR2 reads YNFKEQ. The CDR3 consists of 15 residues. CDR3 in amino acids: CASSQDGLVNNEQFF. For the CDR3, the DNA is TGTGCCAGCAGCCAAGATGGACTGGTGAACAATGAGCAGTTCTTC.

The chain is built from TRBV6-4 and TRBJ2-1, with 11 bases that match TRBD2. Germline V CDR1 and CDR2: MRHNA, SNTAGT. The CDR3 runs 16 residues. With 0 bases clipped from V and 7 bases from J, the junction kept 5 bases outside the gene matches. In nucleotides, the CDR3 is TGTGCCAGCAGTGACTCCACTAGCGGGAGAGGTAATGAGCAGTTCTTC. Translation gives CASSDSTSGRGNEQFF.

The CDR3 loop reads CASGLAGTSGSHTQYF. As DNA, the CDR3 is TGTGCTAGTGGTTTGGCCGGGACTAGCGGGTCCCATACGCAGTATTTT. The chain carries TRBV12-5 and TRBJ2-3; 12 bases are a match to TRBD2. CDR1 and CDR2 (germline): LGHNT, FRNRAP. The trim removed 1 base at V and 7 bases at J, leaving 6 bases unmatched. The CDR3 runs 16 residues.

This clone appeared a few times. The J gene is TRBJ2-3, the V gene TRBV4-1; perhaps TRBD1 as D (6 bases). V was shortened by 3 bases and J by 5 bases, with 12 bases between the two germline ends. This CDR3 has 14 residues. The germline gives CDR1 MGHRA, CDR2 YSYEKL. CDR3 DNA sequence: TGCGCCAGCAGCCACCGAAGGGGGAAAGATACGCAGTATTTT. Translated: CASSHRRGKDTQYF.

The V call is TRBV27, the J call TRBJ2-1; D is possibly TRBD1 (6 bases). This CDR3 has 14 residues. CDR1 and CDR2 (germline): MNHEY, SMNVEV (reference sequence). V was cut by 3 bases and J by 3 bases, with 9 bases left in between. The CDR3 sequence is CASSLAGVYNEQFF. DNA for the CDR3: TGTGCCAGCAGTTTGGCAGGGGTCTACAATGAGCAGTTCTTC.

This rearrangement joins TRBV27 to TRBJ1-5; possible D gene TRBD1, 6 bases. The germline CDR1 and CDR2 sequences are MNHEY and SMNVEV (reference sequence). Deletions cut 5 bases from V and 0 bases from J, with 17 bases between. The CDR3 consists of 17 residues. The CDR3 sequence is CASSASSGQFSNQPQHF. CDR3 coding DNA: TGTGCCAGCAGTGCATCCTCCGGACAGTTTAGCAATCAGCCCCAGCATTTT.

This chain uses TRBV29-1 with TRBJ2-7, with TRBD1 identical over 8 bases. Germline V gene data show CDR1 as SQVTM and CDR2 as ANQGSEA. CDR3 length: 17 residues. After removal of 1 base from V and 4 bases from J, the junction contained 15 bases not matched to a gene. CDR3 protein: CSVEVRARQGPDYEQYF. CDR3 DNA: TGCAGCGTTGAAGTTAGGGCGAGACAGGGGCCAGATTACGAGCAGTACTTC.

The genes are TRBV4-1 and TRBJ2-1; D is perhaps TRBD2 (6 bases). CDR3 length equals 16 residues. Between the trimmed V and J ends, which lost 1 base and 3 bases, there was a span of 13 bases. CDR1 and CDR2 from the germline V gene are MGHRA and YSYEKL. CDR3 protein: CASSQAALAVYNEQFF. Written as DNA, the CDR3 is TGCGCCAGCAGCCAAGCGGCACTAGCTGTCTACAATGAGCAGTTCTTC.

The chain is built from TRBV11-2 and TRBJ1-2; perhaps TRBD1 as D (5 bases). This CDR3 spans 15 amino acids. The V end was cut by 1 base, the J end by 2 bases, with 11 bases between. CDR1 and CDR2 from the germline V gene are SGHAT and FQNNGV. CDR3 coding DNA: TGTGCCAGCAGCTTAGGCGGGGGAATCAACTATGGCTACACCTTC. Its protein is CASSLGGGINYGYTF.

The chain is built from TRBV5-8 and TRBJ1-5; D gene ambiguous. V was clipped by 4 bases and J by 5 bases, with 22 bases between them. The germline V gene has CDR1 SGHTS and CDR2 YDEGEE. The CDR3 sequence is 17 residues long. CDR3 amino acids: CASSPGGRPLSDQPQHF. CDR3 DNA sequence: TGTGCCAGCAGCCCCGGAGGGAGGCCCCTTAGTGATCAGCCCCAGCATTTT.

The genes are TRBV7-7 and TRBJ2-1; no reliable D call. The length of the CDR3 is 15 residues. Germline values: CDR1 SSHAT, CDR2 FNYEAQ (reference sequence). The V end lost 1 base, the J end lost 0 bases, and 7 bases lay between the germline ends. CDR3 bases: TGTGCCAGCAGCTTAGAAATGAGCTCCTACAATGAGCAGTTCTTC. Translated, it gives CASSLEMSSYNEQFF.

The chain joins TRBV28 to TRBJ2-7; 9 positions agree with TRBD1. Germline V gene lookup returns CDR1 MDHEN and CDR2 SYDVKM. This CDR3 contains 16 residues. The junction had 11 bases not matched to a gene; V was cut back by 8 bases and J by 0 bases. CDR3 residues: CASVSVGQGISYEQYF. The CDR3 nucleotides read TGTGCCAGCGTAAGTGTCGGACAGGGGATCTCCTACGAGCAGTACTTC.

This clone was found once. V usage is TRBV9 and J usage is TRBJ1-1; D may be TRBD1 (5 bases). V was clipped by 0 bases and J by 4 bases, with 7 bases between them. CDR3 size: 13 residues. Germline assignment: CDR1 SGDLS and CDR2 YYNGEE. CDR3 loop: CASSVGGTTEAFF. CDR3 bases: TGTGCCAGCAGCGTAGGGGGCACCACTGAAGCTTTCTTT.

This chain joins TRBV27 and TRBJ2-2, with 11 bases identical to TRBD1. The ends lost 5 bases at V and 6 bases at J; junction bases unmatched: 8. The CDR3 has 16 residues. Per germline, CDR1 MNHEY and CDR2 SMNVEV (reference sequence). DNA of the CDR3: TGTGCCAGCAGTCCGCTGGCGGGACAGGGGGCCGGGGAGCTGTTTTTT. Translation gives CASSPLAGQGAGELFF.

The J gene is TRBJ1-5, the V gene TRBV4-2, with D hard to call. Germline-derived CDR1 and CDR2 are LGHNA and YNFKEQ. The CDR3 loop spans 13 amino acids. Trimming took 0 bases from V and 9 from J, leaving 9 bases between them. Here the CDR3 reads CASSQELRGPQHF. The CDR3 coding sequence is TGTGCCAGCAGCCAAGAGCTCCGGGGGCCCCAGCATTTT.

This clone appeared a single time. The chain is built from TRBV5-8 and TRBJ2-7; tentatively, D is TRBD1 (5 bases). Per germline, CDR1 SGHTS and CDR2 YDEGEE. Trimming shortened V by 0 bases and J by 4 bases, and 11 bases separated the two germline ends. The CDR3 is 14 residues long. The CDR3 region is CASSLGQGLYEQYF. The DNA for the CDR3 is TGTGCCAGCAGCTTGGGGCAGGGCTTATACGAGCAGTACTTC.

This chain connects TRBV7-7 to TRBJ2-5; 9 bases align to TRBD1. The ends lost 3 bases at V and 1 base at J; junction bases unmatched: 3. The germline V gene has CDR1 SSHAT and CDR2 FNYEAQ (reference sequence). This CDR3 contains 15 residues. This CDR3 is CASSLGQGAQETQYF. The CDR3 nucleotides read TGTGCCAGCAGCTTGGGACAGGGTGCCCAAGAGACCCAGTACTTC.

This clone was picked up a small number of times. The chain has TRBV4-2 and TRBJ2-7; D possibly corresponds to TRBD2 (6 bases). Looked up from germline, CDR1 is LGHNA and CDR2 is YNFKEQ. This CDR3 is built from 14 residues. Trimming cost V 0 bases and J 4 bases, with 10 bases left between them. The CDR3 loop reads CASSQESSEYEQYF. The CDR3 DNA is TGTGCCAGCAGCCAAGAGTCTAGCGAATACGAGCAGTACTTC.